This TCR beta chain was sequenced during a study of blood T cell repertoires in COVID-19. Germline V gives CDR1 SEHNR, CDR2 FQNEAQ (reference sequence). This CDR3 is 15 amino acids long. J was trimmed by 6 bases and V by 0 bases; bases with no gene match: 4. Data came from immunoSEQ multiplex PCR; TCRdb stores just in-frame clones and leaves some out. Among about 66,000 clones listed, about 86% were seen once. This TCR came from a man aged 50-60 years with active COVID-19. The V gene is TRBV7-9, the J gene TRBJ2-1; 8 bases fit TRBD2. Sequenced: peripheral blood. The CDR3 coding sequence is TGTGCCAGCAGCTTAGCTAGCGGGGAAGTCAATGAGCAGTTCTTC. Encoded protein: CASSLASGEVNEQFF.